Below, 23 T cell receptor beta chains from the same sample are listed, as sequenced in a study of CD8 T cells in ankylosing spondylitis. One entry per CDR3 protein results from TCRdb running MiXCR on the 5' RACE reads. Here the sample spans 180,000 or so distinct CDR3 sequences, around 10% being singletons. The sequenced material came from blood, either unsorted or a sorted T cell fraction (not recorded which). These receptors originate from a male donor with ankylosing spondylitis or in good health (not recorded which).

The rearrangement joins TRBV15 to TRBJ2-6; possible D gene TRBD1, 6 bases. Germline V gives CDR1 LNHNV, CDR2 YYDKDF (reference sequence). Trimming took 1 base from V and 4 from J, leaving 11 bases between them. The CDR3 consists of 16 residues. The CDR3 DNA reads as TGTGCCACCAGCAGAGGGGGACAATCCGGGGCCAACGTCCTGACTTTC. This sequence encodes CATSRGGQSGANVLTF.

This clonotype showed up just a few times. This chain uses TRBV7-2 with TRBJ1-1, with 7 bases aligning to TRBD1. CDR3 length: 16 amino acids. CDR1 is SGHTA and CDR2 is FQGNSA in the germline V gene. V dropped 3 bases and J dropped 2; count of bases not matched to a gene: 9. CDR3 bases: TGTGCCAGCAGCTTTCCAAGGACAGGAAGTAACACTGAAGCTTTCTTT. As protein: CASSFPRTGSNTEAFF.

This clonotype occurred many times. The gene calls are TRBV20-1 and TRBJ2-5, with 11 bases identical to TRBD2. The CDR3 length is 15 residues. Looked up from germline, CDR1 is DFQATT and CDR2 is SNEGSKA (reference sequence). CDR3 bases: TGCAGCACACTTACTAGCGGGAGCCTTCAAGAGACCCAGTACTTC. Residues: CSTLTSGSLQETQYF.

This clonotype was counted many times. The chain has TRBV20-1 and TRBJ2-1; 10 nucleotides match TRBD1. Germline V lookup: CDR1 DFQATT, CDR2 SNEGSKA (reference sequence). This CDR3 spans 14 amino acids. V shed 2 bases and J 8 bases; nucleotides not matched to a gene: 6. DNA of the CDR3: TGCAGTGCTAGACCGGGGACAGGGGTCTATGAGCAGTTCTTC. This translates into CSARPGTGVYEQFF.

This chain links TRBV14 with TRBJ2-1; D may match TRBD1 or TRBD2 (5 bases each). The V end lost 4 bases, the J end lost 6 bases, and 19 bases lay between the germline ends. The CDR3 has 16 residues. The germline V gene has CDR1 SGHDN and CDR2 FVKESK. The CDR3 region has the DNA TGTGCCAGCAGCCCCCTCGCAGGGAGTTTAAGCAATGAGCAGTTCTTC. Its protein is CASSPLAGSLSNEQFF.

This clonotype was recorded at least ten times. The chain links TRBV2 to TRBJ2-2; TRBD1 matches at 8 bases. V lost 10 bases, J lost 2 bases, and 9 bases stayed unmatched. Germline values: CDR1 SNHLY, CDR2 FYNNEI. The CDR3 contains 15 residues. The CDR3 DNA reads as TGTGCCACCCTTCTAGACAGGGGTAACACCGGGGAGCTGTTTTTT. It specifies CATLLDRGNTGELFF. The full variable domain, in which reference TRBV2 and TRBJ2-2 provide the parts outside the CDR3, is EPEVTQTPSHQVTQMGQEVILRCVPISNHLYFYWYRQILGQKVEFLVSFYNNEISEKSEIFDDQFSVERPDGSNFTLKIRSTKLEDSAMYFCATLLDRGNTGELFFGEGSRLTVL.

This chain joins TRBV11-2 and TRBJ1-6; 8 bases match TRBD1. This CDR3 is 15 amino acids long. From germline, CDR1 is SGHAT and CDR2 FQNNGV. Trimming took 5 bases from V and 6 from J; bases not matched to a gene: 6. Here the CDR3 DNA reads TGTGCCAGCAGCCGGAACAGGGGGAGTAATTCACCCCTCCACTTT. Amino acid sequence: CASSRNRGSNSPLHF.

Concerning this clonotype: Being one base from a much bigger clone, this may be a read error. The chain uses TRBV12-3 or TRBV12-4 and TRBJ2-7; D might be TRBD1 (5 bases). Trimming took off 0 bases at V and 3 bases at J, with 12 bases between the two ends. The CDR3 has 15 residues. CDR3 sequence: CASSLASGAVYEQYF. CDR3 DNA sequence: TGTGCCAGCAGTTTAGCGAGTGGGGCGGTCTACGAGCAGTACTTC.

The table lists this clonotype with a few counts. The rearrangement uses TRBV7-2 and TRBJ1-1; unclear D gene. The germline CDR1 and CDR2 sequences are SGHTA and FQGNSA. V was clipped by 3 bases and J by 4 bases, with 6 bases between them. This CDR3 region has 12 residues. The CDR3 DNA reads TGTGCCAGCAGCTTTATACTCACTGAAGCTTTCTTT. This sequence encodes CASSFILTEAFF.

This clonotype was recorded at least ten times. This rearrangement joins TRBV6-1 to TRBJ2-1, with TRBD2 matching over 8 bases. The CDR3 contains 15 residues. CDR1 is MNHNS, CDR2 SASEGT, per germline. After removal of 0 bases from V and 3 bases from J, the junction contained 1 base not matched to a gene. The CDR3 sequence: CASSEAAGGYNEQFF. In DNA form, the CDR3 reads TGTGCCAGCAGTGAAGCGGCGGGAGGCTACAATGAGCAGTTCTTC.

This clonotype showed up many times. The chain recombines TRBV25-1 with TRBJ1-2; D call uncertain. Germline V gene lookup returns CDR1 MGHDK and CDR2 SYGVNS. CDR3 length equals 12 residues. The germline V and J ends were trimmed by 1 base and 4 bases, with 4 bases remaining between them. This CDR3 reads CASSESRYGYTF. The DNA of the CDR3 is TGTGCCAGCAGTGAATCTCGCTATGGCTACACCTTC.

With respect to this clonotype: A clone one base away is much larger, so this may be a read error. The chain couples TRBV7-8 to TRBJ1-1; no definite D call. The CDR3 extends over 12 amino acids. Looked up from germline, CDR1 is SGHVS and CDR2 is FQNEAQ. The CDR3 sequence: CTSSLVNTEAFF. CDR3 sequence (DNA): TGTACCAGCAGCTTAGTGAACACTGAAGCTTTCTTT.

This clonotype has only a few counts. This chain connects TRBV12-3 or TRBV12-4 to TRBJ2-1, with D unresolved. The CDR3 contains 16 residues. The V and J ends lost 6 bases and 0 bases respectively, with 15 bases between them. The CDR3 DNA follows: TGTGCCAGCAGCCGAAGGCCACAGTCCTCCTACAATGAGCAGTTCTTC. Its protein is CASSRRPQSSYNEQFF.

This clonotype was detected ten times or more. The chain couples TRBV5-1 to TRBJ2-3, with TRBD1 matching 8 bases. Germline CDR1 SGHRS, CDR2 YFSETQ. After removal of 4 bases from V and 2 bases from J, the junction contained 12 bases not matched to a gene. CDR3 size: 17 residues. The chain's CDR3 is CASSPRTGYRPTDTQYF. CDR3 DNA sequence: TGCGCCAGCAGCCCCCGGACAGGGTATCGTCCCACAGATACGCAGTATTTT.

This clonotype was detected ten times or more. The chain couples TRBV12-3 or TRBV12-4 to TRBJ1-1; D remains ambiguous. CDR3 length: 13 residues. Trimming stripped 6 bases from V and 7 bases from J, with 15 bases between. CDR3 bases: TGTGCCAGCAGGTCGGGAGGTACAAGTGAAGCTTTCTTT. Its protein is CASRSGGTSEAFF.

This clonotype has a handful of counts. The CDR3 region is CASSIASTDYGYTF. In DNA, the CDR3 is TGTGCCAGTAGTATCGCCTCTACGGACTATGGCTACACCTTC. The chain has TRBV19 and TRBJ1-2; D is undetermined. This CDR3 spans 14 amino acids. The ends were cut back, 3 bases at V and 3 bases at J, with 11 bases in the middle. CDR1 is LNHDA, CDR2 SQIVND, per germline (reference sequence).

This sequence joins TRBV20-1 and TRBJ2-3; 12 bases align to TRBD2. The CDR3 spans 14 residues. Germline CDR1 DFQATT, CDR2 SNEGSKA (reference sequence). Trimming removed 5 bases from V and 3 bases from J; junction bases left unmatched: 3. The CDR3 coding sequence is TGCAGTGCTCGAGGACTAGCGGGAACAGATACGCAGTATTTT. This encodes CSARGLAGTDTQYF.

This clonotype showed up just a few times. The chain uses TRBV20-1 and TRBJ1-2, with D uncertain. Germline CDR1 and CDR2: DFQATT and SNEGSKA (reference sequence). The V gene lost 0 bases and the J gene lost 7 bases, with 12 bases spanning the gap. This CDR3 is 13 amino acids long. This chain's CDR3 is CSARDPPSFGYTF. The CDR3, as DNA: TGCAGTGCTAGAGATCCCCCCTCTTTTGGCTACACCTTC.

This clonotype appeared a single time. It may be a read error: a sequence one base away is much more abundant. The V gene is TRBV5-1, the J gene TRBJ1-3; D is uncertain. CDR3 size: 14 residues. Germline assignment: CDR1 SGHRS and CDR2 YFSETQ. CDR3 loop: CGSSFGIGGNTIYF. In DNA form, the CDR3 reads TGCGGCAGCAGCTTTGGCATAGGCGGAAACACCATATATTTT.

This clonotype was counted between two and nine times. DNA for the CDR3: TGTGCCAGCAGCGCACAACTAGCGAGAGAGCAGTACTTC. Its protein product is CASSAQLAREQYF. The gene calls are TRBV16 and TRBJ2-7; 7 bases align to TRBD2. Looked up from germline, CDR1 is KGHSY and CDR2 is FQNENV. The junction had 8 bases not matched to a gene; V was cut back by 5 bases and J by 7 bases. The CDR3 totals 13 residues.

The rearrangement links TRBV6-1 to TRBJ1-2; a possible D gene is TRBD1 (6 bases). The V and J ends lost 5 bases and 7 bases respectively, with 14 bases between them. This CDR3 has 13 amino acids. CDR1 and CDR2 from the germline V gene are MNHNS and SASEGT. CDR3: CASSPIQGGGYTF. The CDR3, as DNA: TGTGCCAGCAGTCCTATACAGGGAGGTGGCTACACCTTC.

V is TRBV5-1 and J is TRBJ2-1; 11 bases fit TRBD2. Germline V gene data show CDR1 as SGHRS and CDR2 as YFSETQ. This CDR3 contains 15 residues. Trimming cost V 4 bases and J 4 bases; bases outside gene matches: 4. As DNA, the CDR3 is TGCGCCAGCAGCGACGGGACTAGCGGTTACAATGAGCAGTTCTTC. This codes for CASSDGTSGYNEQFF.

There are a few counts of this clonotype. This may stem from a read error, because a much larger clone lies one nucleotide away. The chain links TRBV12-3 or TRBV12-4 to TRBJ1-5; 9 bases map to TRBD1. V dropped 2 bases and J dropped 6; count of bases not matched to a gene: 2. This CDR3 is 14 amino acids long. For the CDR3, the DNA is TGTGCCAGCAGTTTAACAGGGGGCAGTCAGCCCCAGCATTTT. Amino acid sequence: CASSLTGGSQPQHF.